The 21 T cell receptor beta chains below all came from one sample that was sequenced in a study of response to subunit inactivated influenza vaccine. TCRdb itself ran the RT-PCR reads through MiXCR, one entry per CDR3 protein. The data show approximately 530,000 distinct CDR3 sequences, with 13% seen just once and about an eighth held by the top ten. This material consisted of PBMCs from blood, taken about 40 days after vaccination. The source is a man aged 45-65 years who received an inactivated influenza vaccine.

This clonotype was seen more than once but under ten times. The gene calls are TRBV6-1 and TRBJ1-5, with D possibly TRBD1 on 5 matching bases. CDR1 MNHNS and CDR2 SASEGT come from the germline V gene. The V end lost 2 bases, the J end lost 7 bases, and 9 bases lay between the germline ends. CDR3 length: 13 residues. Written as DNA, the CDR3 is TGTGCCAGCAGTGAACAGGGTATACAGCCCCAGCATTTT. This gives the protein CASSEQGIQPQHF.

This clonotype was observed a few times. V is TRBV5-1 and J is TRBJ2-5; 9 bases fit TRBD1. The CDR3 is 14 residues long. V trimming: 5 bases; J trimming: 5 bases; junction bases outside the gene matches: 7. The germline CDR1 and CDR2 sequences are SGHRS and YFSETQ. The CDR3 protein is CASRPTGGLETQYF. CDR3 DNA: TGCGCCAGCAGACCAACAGGGGGCTTGGAGACCCAGTACTTC. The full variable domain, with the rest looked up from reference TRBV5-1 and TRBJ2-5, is KAGVTQTPRYLIKTRGQQVTLSCSPISGHRSVSWYQQTPGQGLQFLFEYFSETQRNKGNFPGRFSGRQFSNSRSEMNVSTLELGDSALYLCASRPTGGLETQYFGPGTRLLVL.

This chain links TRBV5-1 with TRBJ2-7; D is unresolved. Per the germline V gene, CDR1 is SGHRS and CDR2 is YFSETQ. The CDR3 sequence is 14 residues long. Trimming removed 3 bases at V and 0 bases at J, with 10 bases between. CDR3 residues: CASSSDVFSYEQYF. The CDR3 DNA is TGCGCCAGCAGCTCCGACGTCTTCTCCTACGAGCAGTACTTC.

The CDR3 sequence is CSALGDTEYF. The CDR3 DNA reads as TGCAGTGCTTTGGGGGACACGGAGTACTTC. The V gene is TRBV20-1, the J gene TRBJ2-7, with D possibly being TRBD1 (6 bases). V lost 5 bases to trimming and J lost 11 bases, with 13 bases between them. Germline V gives CDR1 DFQATT, CDR2 SNEGSKA (reference sequence). CDR3 length: 10 amino acids.

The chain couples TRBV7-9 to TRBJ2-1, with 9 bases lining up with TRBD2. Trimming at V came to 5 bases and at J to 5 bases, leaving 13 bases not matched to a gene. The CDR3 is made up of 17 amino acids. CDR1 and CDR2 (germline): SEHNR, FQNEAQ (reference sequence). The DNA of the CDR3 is TGTGCCAGCAGCACCATCCCGAGCGGGGGGTTCGACAATGAGCAGTTCTTC. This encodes CASSTIPSGGFDNEQFF.

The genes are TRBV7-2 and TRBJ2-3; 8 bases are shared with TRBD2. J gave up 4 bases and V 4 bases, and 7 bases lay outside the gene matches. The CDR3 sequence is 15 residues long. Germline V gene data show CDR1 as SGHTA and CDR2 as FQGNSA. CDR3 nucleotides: TGTGCCAGCAGCTCCCGCGGGGGGCGGGCAGATACGCAGTATTTT. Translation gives CASSSRGGRADTQYF.

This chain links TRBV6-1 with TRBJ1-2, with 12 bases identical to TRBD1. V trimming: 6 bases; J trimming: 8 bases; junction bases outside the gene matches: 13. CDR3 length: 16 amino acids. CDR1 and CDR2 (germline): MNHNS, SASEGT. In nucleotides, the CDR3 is TGTGCCAGCAGGCCATTACACCGGGACAGGGGGCGCGGCTACACCTTC. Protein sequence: CASRPLHRDRGRGYTF.

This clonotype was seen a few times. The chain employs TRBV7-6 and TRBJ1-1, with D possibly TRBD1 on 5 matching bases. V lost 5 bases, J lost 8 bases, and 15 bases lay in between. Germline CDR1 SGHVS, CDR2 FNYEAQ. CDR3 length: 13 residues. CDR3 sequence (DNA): TGTGCCAGCAGCATCGACAGACTAAAAGAAGCTTTCTTT. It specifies CASSIDRLKEAFF.

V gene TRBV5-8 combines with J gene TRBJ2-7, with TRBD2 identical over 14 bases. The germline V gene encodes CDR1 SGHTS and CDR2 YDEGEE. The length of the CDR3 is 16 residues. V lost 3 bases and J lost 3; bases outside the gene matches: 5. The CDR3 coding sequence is TGTGCCAGCAGCTCGGGACTAGCGGGAGTCTTCTACGAGCAGTACTTC. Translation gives CASSSGLAGVFYEQYF.

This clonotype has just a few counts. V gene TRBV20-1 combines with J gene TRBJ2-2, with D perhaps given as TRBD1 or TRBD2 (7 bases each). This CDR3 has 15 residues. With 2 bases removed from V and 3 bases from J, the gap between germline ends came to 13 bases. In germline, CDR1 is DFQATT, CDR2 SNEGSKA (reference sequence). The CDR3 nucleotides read TGCAGTGCTAGAATCAGGGGGGGTGACACCGGGGAGCTGTTTTTT. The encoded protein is CSARIRGGDTGELFF.

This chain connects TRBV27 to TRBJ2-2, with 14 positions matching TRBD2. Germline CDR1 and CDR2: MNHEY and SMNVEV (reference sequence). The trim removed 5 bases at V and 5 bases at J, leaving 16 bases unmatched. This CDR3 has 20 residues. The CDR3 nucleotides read TGTGCCAGCAGTCCCTTGCGGACAGGGGGACTAGCGGGAGTTACCGGGGAGCTGTTTTTT. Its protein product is CASSPLRTGGLAGVTGELFF.

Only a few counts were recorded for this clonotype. The CDR3 DNA reads as TGCAGCGCCGGAGGGGGTTTTGGCTACACCTTC. This translates into CSAGGGFGYTF. This rearrangement joins TRBV29-1 to TRBJ1-2, with a possible D match to TRBD1 (6 bases). The CDR3 spans 11 residues. V dropped 7 bases and J dropped 7 bases, with 13 bases sitting between them. Germline V CDR1 and CDR2: SQVTM, ANQGSEA.

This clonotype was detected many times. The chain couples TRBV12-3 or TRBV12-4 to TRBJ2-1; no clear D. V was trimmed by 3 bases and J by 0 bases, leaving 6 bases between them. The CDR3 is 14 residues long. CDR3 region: CASSFQSSYNEQFF. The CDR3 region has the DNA TGTGCCAGCAGTTTCCAGAGCTCCTACAATGAGCAGTTCTTC.

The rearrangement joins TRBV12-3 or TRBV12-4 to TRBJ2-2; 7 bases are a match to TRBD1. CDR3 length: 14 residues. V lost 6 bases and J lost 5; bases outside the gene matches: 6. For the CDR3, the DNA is TGTGCCAGCAGCCGACAGGGATGGACCGGGGAGCTGTTTTTT. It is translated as CASSRQGWTGELFF.

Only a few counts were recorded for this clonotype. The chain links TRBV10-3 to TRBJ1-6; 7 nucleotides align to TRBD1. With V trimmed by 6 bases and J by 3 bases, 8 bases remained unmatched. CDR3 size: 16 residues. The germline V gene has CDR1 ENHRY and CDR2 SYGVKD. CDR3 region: CAIRPTGSDYNSPLHF. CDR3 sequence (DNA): TGTGCCATCAGACCGACAGGGTCCGACTATAATTCACCCCTCCACTTT.

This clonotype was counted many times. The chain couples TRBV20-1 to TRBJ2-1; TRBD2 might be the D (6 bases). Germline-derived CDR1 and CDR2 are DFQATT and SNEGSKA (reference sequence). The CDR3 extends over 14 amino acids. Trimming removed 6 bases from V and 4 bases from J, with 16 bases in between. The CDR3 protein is CSAKTLRGYNEQFF. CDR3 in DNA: TGCAGTGCCAAAACCCTACGGGGGTACAATGAGCAGTTCTTC.

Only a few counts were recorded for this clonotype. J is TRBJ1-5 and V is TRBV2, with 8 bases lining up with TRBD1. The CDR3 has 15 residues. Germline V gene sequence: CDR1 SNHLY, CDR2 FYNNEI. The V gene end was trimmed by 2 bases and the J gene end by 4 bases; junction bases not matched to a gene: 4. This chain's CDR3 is CASSEFQGANQPQHF. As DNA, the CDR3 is TGTGCCAGCAGTGAATTTCAGGGGGCTAATCAGCCCCAGCATTTT.

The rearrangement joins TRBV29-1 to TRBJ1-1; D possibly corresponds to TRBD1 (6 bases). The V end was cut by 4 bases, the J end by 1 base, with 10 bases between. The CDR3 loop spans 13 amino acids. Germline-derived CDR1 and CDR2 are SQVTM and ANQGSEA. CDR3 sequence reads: CSVVRQENTEAFF. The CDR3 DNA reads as TGCAGCGTTGTACGACAGGAGAACACTGAAGCTTTCTTT.

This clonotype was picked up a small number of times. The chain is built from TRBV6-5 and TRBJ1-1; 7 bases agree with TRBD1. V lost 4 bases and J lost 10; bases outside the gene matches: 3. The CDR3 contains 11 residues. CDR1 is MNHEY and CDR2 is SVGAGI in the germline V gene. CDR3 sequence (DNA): TGTGCCAGCAGTTCCCAGGGGGGAGCTTTCTTT. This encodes CASSSQGGAFF.

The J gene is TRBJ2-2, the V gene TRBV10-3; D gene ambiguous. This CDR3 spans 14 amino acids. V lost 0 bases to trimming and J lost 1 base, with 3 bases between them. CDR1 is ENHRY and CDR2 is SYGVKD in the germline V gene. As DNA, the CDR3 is TGTGCCATCAGTGAGTCTCAGAACACCGGGGAGCTGTTTTTT. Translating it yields CAISESQNTGELFF.

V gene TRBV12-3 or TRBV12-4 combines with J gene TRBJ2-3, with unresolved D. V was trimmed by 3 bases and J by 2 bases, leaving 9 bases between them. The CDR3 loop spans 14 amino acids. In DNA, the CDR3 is TGTGCCAGCAGTTTTGAGCAGCACACAGATACGCAGTATTTT. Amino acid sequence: CASSFEQHTDTQYF.